These T cell receptor beta chains were read from a single sample in a study of tumor and adjacent non-tumor tissue in lung cancer. MiXCR was run by TCRdb on the multiplex PCR reads, yielding one entry per CDR3 protein. Of 65,000 to 75,000 distinct CDR3 sequences in the sample, roughly three quarters are singletons; the top ten hold 45%. Input material: distant non-tumor lung tissue. The receptors originated from a man aged 60-69 years with non-small cell lung cancer. Both conserved end residues are part of each CDR3. A D gene is named only where the DNA matches it firmly. A clone size is listed for some rows: how often the clone was seen (once, few, many), or a class if it is expanded.

d_gene: TRBD1
abundance: .
j_gene: TRBJ1-2
v_gene: TRBV5-6
CDR3aa: CDSSGPTGINYGYTF
CDR3nt: TGTGACAGCAGCGGCCCGACAGGGATTAACTATGGTTACACCTTC

d_gene: TRBD2
abundance: .
j_gene: TRBJ2-3
v_gene: TRBV20-1
CDR3aa: CSGIRGDFHADMQYF
CDR3nt: TGCAGTGGTATACGGGGGGACTTTCACGCAGATATGCAGTATTTC

d_gene: TRBD2
abundance: once
j_gene: TRBJ2-1
v_gene: TRBV5-6
CDR3aa: CASSLLSGGYNEQFF
CDR3nt: TGTGCCAGCAGCTTGCTTTCGGGAGGCTACAATGAACAGTTCTTC

d_gene: TRBD2
abundance: .
j_gene: TRBJ2-2
v_gene: TRBV6-5
CDR3aa: CASSLSGTGDTWELFF
CDR3nt: TGTGCCAGCAGTCTTAGCGGGACGGGAGACACCTGGGAGCTGTTTTTT

d_gene: .
abundance: .
j_gene: TRBJ2-5
v_gene: TRBV29-1
CDR3aa: CSVGIAVQETQYF
CDR3nt: TGCAGCGTTGGGATAGCCGTACAAGAGACCCAGTACTTC

d_gene: .
abundance: .
j_gene: TRBJ2-7
v_gene: TRBV6-1
CDR3aa: CVSGEDRTAYF
CDR3nt: TGTGTCAGCGGTGAAGATCGGACAGCCTACTTC

d_gene: .
abundance: .
j_gene: TRBJ2-7
v_gene: TRBV29-1
CDR3aa: CSVEAGCSEQYF
CDR3nt: TGCAGTGTTGAGGCGGGATGCTCCGAGCAGTACTTC

d_gene: .
abundance: few
j_gene: TRBJ2-2
v_gene: TRBV7-8
CDR3aa: CASSVRNTGELFF
CDR3nt: TGTGCCAGCAGCGTCAGGAACACCGGGGAACTGTTTTTT

d_gene: TRBD1
abundance: .
j_gene: TRBJ2-7
v_gene: TRBV6-2/TRBV6-3
CDR3aa: CASSYRGDEQYF
CDR3nt: TGTGCTAGCAGCTACAGGGGGGACGAGCAGTACTTC

d_gene: .
abundance: .
j_gene: TRBJ2-5
v_gene: TRBV4-1
CDR3aa: CTSSRREETQYF
CDR3nt: TGCACCAGCAGCCGACGGGAAGAGACCCAGTACTTC

d_gene: TRBD1
abundance: .
j_gene: TRBJ1-2
v_gene: TRBV6-5
CDR3aa: CASSRALLTGGDYGYTF
CDR3nt: TGTGCCAGCAGCCGGGCACTATTGACAGGGGGGGACTATGGCTACACCTTC

d_gene: TRBD1
abundance: .
j_gene: TRBJ2-1
v_gene: TRBV6-2/TRBV6-3
CDR3aa: CASSRQGSYNAQFF
CDR3nt: TGTGCGAGCAGTAGACAGGGCTCCTACAATGCCCAGTTCTTC

d_gene: .
abundance: .
j_gene: TRBJ1-5
v_gene: TRBV20-1
CDR3aa: CSAGGQDRPNQHQHF
CDR3nt: TGCAGTGCTGGAGGTCAGGACAGACCTAATCAGCACCAGCATTTT

d_gene: .
abundance: once
j_gene: TRBJ1-1
v_gene: TRBV20-1
CDR3aa: CSARDMDIEAFF
CDR3nt: TGCAGTGCGCGGGACATGGACATTGAAGCTTTCTTT

d_gene: TRBD2
abundance: once
j_gene: TRBJ2-5
v_gene: TRBV4-1
CDR3aa: CASSQEDGRSRGESQYF
CDR3nt: TGTGCCAGCAGCCAAGAGGACGGGAGGTCGAGGGGAGAGTCCCAGTACTTC

d_gene: .
abundance: .
j_gene: TRBJ2-6
v_gene: TRBV11-1
CDR3aa: CDRSRTGRPSGANVLTF
CDR3nt: TGTGACAGGAGTCGGACGGGGAGGCCTTCTGGGGCCAACGTCCTGACTTTC

d_gene: .
abundance: .
j_gene: TRBJ2-5
v_gene: TRBV4-1
CDR3aa: CDSSQAPGPQETQCF
CDR3nt: TGCGACAGCAGCCAAGCTCCGGGCCCCCAAGAGACCCAGTGCTTC

d_gene: TRBD1
abundance: .
j_gene: TRBJ1-2
v_gene: TRBV29-1
CDR3aa: CSVCWGDRPVYGYIF
CDR3nt: TGCAGCGTATGTTGGGGGGACAGGCCCGTCTATGGCTACATCTTC